One sample yielded the 2 T cell receptor beta chains listed below, sequenced in a study of T-cell reconstitution after alpha-beta-depleted transplantation in children. Unique molecular identifiers were built into the TCRbeta library. TCRdb fed the PCR reads into MiXCR, producing one record per CDR3 protein. There are about 74,000 distinct CDR3 sequences in the sample; roughly 15% occur only once, and 25% to 35% lies in the top ten. The sequencing here drew on PBMCs, mostly from graft donor cells, taken 180 days after TCRalphabeta/CD19-depleted stem cell transplant. The receptor source for this set is a male patient aged 2 to 10 who had a stem cell transplant for acute lymphoblastic leukemia, so the T cells may come from the graft donor.

Details on this clonotype: A read error may produce the germline difference seen at one junction end. The chain combines TRBV7-7 with TRBJ2-7; D is unclear. CDR3 length: 14 amino acids. Germline-derived CDR1 and CDR2 are SSHAT and FNYEAQ (reference sequence). In DNA form, the CDR3 reads TGTGCTAGCAGCGTAGACGGCAGCTCCTACGAGCAGTACTTC. It encodes CASSVDGSSYEQYF. The whole variable domain, filled in from reference TRBV7-7 and TRBJ2-7, reads GAGVSQSPRYKVTKRGQDVTLRCDPISSHATLYWYQQALGQGPEFLTYFNYEAQPDKSGLPSDRFSAERPEGSISTLTIQRTEQRDSAMYRCASSVDGSSYEQYFGPGTRLTVT.

The gene calls are TRBV20-1 and TRBJ1-6, with D perhaps TRBD1 (6 bases). This CDR3 is 13 amino acids long. CDR1 is DFQATT and CDR2 is SNEGSKA in the germline V gene (reference sequence). V lost 6 bases and J lost 10, with 16 bases in between. The CDR3: CSARLGQYSPLHF. In DNA, the CDR3 is TGCAGTGCCAGACTGGGACAATACTCACCCCTCCACTTT.